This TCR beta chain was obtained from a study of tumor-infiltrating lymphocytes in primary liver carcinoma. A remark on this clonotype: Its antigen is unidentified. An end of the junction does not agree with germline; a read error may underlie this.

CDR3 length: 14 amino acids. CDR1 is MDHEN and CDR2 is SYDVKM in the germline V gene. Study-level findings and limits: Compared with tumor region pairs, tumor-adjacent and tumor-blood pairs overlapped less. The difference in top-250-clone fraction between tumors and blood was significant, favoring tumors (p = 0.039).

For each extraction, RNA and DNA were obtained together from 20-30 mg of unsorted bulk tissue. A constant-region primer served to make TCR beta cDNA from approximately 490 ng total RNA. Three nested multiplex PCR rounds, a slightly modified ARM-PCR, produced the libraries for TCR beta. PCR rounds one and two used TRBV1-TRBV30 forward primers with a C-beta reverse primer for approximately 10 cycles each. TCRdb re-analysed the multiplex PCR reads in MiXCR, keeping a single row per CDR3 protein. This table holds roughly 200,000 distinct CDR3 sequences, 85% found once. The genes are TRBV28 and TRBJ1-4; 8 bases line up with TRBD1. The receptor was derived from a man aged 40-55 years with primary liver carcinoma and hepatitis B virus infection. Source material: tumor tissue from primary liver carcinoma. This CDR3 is CASRSGQENEKVFF. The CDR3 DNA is TGTGCCAGCAGATCGGGACAGGAAAATGAAAAAGTGTTCTTT.